The clone carrying this T cell receptor beta chain was seen at least ten times. As yet, its antigen is unknown. The sample has other DNA sequences that encode this CDR3 too. The source of the sample is a study of metastatic and nonmetastatic thyroid tumors. Study results and caveats: TCR beta diversity was reportedly significantly higher in malignant thyroid tumors than benign nodules, in blood and tumor.

TCRdb reprocessed the PCR reads using MiXCR. This sample has about 21,000 clones; around 18% occur once, and the top ten carry around 20%. There are 17 residues in the CDR3. The germline CDR1 and CDR2 sequences are DFQATT and SNEGSKA (reference sequence). The V gene end was trimmed by 4 bases and the J gene end by 8 bases; junction bases not matched to a gene: 14. There were no patients who had received any treatment before thyroid surgery. This TCR derives from a male donor with papillary thyroid cancer or a benign thyroid nodule (not recorded which). Some clones in this sample may be carry-over from other donors' samples. This chain uses TRBV20-1 with TRBJ2-4, with TRBD2 matching over 13 bases. Sequenced input: blood. CDR3 DNA sequence: TGCAGTGCTACCGGGGGCTGGACTAGCGGGAGTTTAGACATTCAGTACTTC. It encodes CSATGGWTSGSLDIQYF.